This TCR beta chain comes out of a study of OX40 agonist ivuxolimab in advanced cancers. Study-wide context: Dosing consisted of intravenous ivuxolimab at 0.01 to 10 mg/kg every 2 weeks. Three patients showed partial responses: one hepatocellular carcinoma and two cutaneous melanoma cases.

Autoimmune disease history or systemic immunosuppression barred patients. About this clone: No antigen is known for it.

Germline V gives CDR1 LNHDA, CDR2 SQIVND (reference sequence). The CDR3 runs to 13 residues. The V and J ends lost 3 bases and 6 bases, in that order; junction bases with no gene match: 4. The study's findings and limits: Low normalized T-cell clonal expansion was also seen in some nonresponders.

Repertoires were generated with immunoSEQ multiplex PCR, while TCRdb's copy carries only in-frame clones and drops some. The sample holds roughly 100,000 clones; about 90% are singletons and the top ten take around 1.6%. This TCR came from an adult with an advanced solid tumor such as melanoma, head and neck, liver or kidney cancer. Source: CD4+ or CD8+ T cells sorted from blood, taken in a trial of the OX40 agonist ivuxolimab. The gene calls are TRBV19 and TRBJ1-1, with TRBD1 identical over 7 bases. The CDR3: CASSITGDAEAFF. The CDR3 region has the DNA TGTGCCAGTAGTATTACAGGGGACGCTGAAGCTTTCTTT.